This TCR beta chain was captured by sequencing in a study of T cell responses to AZD1222 COVID-19 vaccine. Profiled with immunoSEQ multiplex PCR; TCRdb holds only in-frame clones, not every one. The table has about 120,000 clones, around nine tenths seen once. The V gene lost 5 bases and the J gene lost 1 base, with 11 bases spanning the gap. The CDR3 contains 14 residues. Germline V gives CDR1 MNHEY, CDR2 SMNVEV (reference sequence). The receptor comes from an adult in good health. The chain links TRBV27 to TRBJ1-1; no clear D. This material consisted of peripheral blood, taken on day 0 of AZD1222 vaccination. The CDR3 DNA follows: TGTGCCAGCAGTGCCCTTCTCCCGAACACTGAAGCTTTCTTT. It specifies CASSALLPNTEAFF.